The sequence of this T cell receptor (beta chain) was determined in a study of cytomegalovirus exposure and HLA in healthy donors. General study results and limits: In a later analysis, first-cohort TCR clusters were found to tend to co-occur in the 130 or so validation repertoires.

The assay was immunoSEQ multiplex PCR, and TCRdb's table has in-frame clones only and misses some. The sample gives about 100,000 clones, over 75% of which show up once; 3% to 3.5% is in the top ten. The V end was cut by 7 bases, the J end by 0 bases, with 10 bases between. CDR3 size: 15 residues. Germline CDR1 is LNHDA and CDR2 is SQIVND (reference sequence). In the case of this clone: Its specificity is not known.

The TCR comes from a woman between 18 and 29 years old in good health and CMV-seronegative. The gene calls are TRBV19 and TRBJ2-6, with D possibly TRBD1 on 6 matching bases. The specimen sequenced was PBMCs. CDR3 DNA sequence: TGTGCCAGTACCGACAGGAGCTCTGGGGCCAACGTCCTGACTTTC. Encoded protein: CASTDRSSGANVLTF.